The clone carrying this T cell receptor (beta chain) was detected many times. CDR3 size: 13 residues. J was trimmed by 9 bases and V by 2 bases; bases with no gene match: 1. CDR1 MNHNS and CDR2 SASEGT come from the germline V gene. These data originate in a study of breast tumors, draining lymph nodes, adjacent tissues. Breast cancer patients provided tissue from their axillary draining lymph nodes. MiXCR, applied by TCRdb to the multiplex PCR reads, yields one record per CDR3 protein. The sample consists of some 100,000 distinct CDR3 sequences, around 21% of them appearing once. Sequenced sample: axillary lymph node tissue. The sequence came from a female donor with breast cancer. Some clones in this sample may be carry-over from other donors' samples. The chain is built from TRBV6-1 and TRBJ1-3; TRBD1 aligns across 10 bases. DNA of the CDR3: TGTGCCAGCAGTGAATGGGACAGGGGCACCATATATTTT. Its protein product is CASSEWDRGTIYF.